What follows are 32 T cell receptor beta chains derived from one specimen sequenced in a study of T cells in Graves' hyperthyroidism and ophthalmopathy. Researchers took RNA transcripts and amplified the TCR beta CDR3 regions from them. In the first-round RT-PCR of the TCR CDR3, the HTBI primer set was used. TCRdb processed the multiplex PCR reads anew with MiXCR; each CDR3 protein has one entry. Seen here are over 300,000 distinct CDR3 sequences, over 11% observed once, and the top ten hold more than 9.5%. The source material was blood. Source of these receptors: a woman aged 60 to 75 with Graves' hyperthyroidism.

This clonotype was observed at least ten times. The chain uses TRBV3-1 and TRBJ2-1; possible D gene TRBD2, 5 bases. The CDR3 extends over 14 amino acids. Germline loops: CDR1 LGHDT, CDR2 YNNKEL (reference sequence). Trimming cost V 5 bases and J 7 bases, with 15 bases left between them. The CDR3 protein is CASSWLDSRNEQFF. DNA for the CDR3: TGTGCCAGCAGCTGGCTGGACTCGCGTAATGAGCAGTTCTTC.

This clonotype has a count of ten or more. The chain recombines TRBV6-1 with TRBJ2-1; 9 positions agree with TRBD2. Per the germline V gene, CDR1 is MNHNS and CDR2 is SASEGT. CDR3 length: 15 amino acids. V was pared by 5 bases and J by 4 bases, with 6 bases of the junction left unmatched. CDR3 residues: CASSHGLAPYNEQFF. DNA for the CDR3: TGTGCCAGCAGTCACGGACTAGCGCCGTACAATGAGCAGTTCTTC.

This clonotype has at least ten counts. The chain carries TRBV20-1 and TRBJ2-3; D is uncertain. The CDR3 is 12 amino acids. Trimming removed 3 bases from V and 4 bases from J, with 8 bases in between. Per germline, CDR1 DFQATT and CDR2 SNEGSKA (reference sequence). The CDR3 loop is CSARSPPDTQYF. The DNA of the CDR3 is TGCAGTGCTAGGTCTCCCCCAGATACGCAGTATTTT.

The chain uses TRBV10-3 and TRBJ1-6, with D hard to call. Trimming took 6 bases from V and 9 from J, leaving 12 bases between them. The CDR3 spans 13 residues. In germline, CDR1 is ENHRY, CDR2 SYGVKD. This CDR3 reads CAIRWNEVSPLHF. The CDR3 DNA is TGTGCCATCAGATGGAACGAGGTTTCACCCCTCCACTTT.

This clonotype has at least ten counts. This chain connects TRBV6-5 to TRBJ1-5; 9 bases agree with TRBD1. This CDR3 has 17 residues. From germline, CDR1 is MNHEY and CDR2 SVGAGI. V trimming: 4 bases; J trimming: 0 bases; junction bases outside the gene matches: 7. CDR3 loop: CASSSGQGSYSNQPQHF. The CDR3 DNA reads TGTGCCAGCAGTTCAGGACAGGGGAGTTATAGCAATCAGCCCCAGCATTTT.

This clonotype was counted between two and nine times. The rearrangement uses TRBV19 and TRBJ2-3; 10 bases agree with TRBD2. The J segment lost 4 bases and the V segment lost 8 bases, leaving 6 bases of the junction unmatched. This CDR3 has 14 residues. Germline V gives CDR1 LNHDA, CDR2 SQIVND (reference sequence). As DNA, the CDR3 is TGTGCCAGTTGCAGCGGGAGGGAGGCAGATACGCAGTATTTT. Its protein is CASCSGREADTQYF. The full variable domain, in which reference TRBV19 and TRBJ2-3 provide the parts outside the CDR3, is DGGITQSPKYLFRKEGQNVTLSCEQNLNHDAMYWYRQDPGQGLRLIYYSQIVNDFQKGDIAEGYSVSREKKESFPLTVTSAQKNPTAFYLCASCSGREADTQYFGPGTRLTVL.

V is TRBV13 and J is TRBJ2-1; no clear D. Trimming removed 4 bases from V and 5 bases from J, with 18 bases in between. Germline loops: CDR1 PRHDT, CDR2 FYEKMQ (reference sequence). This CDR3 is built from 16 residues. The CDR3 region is CASSSLPGLQDNEQFF. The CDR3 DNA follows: TGTGCCAGCAGCTCCCTGCCGGGTCTCCAGGACAATGAGCAGTTCTTC.

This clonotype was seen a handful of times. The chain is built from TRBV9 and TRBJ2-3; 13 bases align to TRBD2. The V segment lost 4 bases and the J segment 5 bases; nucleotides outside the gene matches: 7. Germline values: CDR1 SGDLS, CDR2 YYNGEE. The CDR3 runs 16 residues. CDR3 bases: TGTGCCAGCAGCCCCTGGACTAGCGGGAGTGGAGATACGCAGTATTTT. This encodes CASSPWTSGSGDTQYF.

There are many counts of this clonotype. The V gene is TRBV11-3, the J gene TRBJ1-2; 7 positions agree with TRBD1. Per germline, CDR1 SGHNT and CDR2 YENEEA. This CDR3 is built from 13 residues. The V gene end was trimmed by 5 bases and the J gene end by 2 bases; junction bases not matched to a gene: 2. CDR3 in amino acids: CASSVQGNYGYTF. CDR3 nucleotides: TGTGCCAGCAGCGTACAGGGGAACTATGGCTACACCTTC.

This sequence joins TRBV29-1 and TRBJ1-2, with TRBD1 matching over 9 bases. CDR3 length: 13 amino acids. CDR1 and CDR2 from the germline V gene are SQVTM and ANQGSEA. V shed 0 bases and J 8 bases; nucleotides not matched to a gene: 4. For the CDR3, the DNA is TGCAGCGTTGAAGATACAGGGGGCGCCGGCTACACCTTC. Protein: CSVEDTGGAGYTF.

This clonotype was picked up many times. CDR3 protein: CSARDPLTGWTEAFF. DNA of the CDR3: TGCAGTGCTAGAGATCCCCTGACAGGGTGGACTGAAGCTTTCTTT. J is TRBJ1-1 and V is TRBV20-1, with 7 bases aligning to TRBD1. CDR1 DFQATT and CDR2 SNEGSKA come from the germline V gene (reference sequence). V shed 0 bases, J shed 5 bases, and the junction held 9 bases outside the gene matches. This CDR3 is 15 amino acids long.

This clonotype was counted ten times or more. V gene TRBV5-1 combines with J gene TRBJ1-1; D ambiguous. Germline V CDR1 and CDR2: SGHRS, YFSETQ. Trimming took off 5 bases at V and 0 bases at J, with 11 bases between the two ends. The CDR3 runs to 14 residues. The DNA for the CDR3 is TGCGCCAGCAGAATGGACGGTATGAACACTGAAGCTTTCTTT. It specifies CASRMDGMNTEAFF.

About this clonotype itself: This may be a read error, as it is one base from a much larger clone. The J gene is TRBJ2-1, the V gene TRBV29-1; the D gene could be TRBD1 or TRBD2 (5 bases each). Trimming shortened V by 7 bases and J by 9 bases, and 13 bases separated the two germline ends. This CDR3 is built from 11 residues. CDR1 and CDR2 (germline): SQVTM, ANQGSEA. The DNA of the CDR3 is TGCAGCGGGGGGTCCCTCGGTGAGCAGTTCTTC. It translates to CSGGSLGEQFF.

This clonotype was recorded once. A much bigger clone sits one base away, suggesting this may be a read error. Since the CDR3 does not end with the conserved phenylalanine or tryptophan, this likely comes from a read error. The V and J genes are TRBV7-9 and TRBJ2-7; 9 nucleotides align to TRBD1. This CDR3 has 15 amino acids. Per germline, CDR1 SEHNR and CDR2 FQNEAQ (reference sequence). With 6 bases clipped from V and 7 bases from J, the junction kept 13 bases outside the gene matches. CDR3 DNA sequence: TGTGCCAGCAGGAAACAGGGGGACAGGGTATGGGAGCAGTACCTC. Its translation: CASRKQGDRVWEQYL.

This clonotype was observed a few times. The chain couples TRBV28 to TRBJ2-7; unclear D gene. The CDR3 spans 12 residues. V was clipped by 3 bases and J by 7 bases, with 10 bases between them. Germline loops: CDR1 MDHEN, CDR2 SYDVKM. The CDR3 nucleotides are TGTGCCAGCAGTTTGATAGATGGTGAGCAGTACTTC. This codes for CASSLIDGEQYF.

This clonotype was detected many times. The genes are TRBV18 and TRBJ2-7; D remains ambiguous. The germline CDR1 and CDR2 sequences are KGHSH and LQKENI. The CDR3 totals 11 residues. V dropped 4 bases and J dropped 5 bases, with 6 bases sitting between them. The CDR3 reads CASSRNDEQYF. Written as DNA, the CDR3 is TGTGCCAGCTCACGCAACGACGAGCAGTACTTC.

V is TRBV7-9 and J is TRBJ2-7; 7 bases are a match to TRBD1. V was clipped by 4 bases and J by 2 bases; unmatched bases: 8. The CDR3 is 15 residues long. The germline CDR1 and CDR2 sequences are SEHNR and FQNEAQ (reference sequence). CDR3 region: CASSSKDRLPYEQYF. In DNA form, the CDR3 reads TGTGCCAGCAGCTCTAAGGACAGGCTGCCCTACGAGCAGTACTTC.

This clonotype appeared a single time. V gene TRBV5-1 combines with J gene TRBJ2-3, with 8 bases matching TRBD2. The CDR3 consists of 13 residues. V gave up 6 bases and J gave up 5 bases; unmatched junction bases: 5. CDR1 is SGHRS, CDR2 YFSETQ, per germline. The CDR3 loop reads CASTERELDTQYF. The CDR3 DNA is TGCGCCAGCACTGAGCGGGAGTTAGATACGCAGTATTTT. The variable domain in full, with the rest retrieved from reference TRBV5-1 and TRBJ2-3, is KAGVTQTPRYLIKTRGQQVTLSCSPISGHRSVSWYQQTPGQGLQFLFEYFSETQRNKGNFPGRFSGRQFSNSRSEMNVSTLELGDSALYLCASTERELDTQYFGPGTRLTVL.

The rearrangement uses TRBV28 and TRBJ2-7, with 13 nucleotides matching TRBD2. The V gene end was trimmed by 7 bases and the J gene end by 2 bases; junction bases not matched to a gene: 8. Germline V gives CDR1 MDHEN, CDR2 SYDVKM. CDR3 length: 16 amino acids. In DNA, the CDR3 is TGTGCCAGCACCCAGGGACTAGCGGGATTGCCCTACGAGCAGTACTTC. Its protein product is CASTQGLAGLPYEQYF.

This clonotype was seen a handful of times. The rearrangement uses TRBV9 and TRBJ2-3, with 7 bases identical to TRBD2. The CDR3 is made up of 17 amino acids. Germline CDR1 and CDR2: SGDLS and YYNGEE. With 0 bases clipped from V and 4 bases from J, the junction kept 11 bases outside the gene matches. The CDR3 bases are TGTGCCAGCAGCGTAGAGGGCGGGAGTCGTTGGGCAGATACGCAGTATTTT. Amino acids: CASSVEGGSRWADTQYF.

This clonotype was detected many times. CDR3 coding DNA: TGCAGCGTGGGGACTGATTCCTACGAGCAGTACTTC. Translating gives CSVGTDSYEQYF. This sequence joins TRBV29-1 and TRBJ2-7, with D perhaps TRBD2 (6 bases). The V gene's germline CDR1 is SQVTM and CDR2 ANQGSEA. The V gene lost 6 bases and the J gene lost 1 base, with 10 bases spanning the gap. CDR3 size: 12 residues.

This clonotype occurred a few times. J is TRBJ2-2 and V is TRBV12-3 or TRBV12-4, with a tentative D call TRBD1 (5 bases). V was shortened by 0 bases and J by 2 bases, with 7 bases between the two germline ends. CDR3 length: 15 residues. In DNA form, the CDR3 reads TGTGCCAGCAGTTTAGCAGGACAAAACACCGGGGAGCTGTTTTTT. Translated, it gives CASSLAGQNTGELFF.

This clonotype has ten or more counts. The CDR3 reads CASSEIRDEQYF. DNA of the CDR3: TGTGCCAGCAGTGAGATAAGGGACGAGCAGTACTTC. The chain employs TRBV2 and TRBJ2-7, with D hard to call. Trimming took 3 bases from V and 5 from J, leaving 8 bases between them. Germline V gene data show CDR1 as SNHLY and CDR2 as FYNNEI. The CDR3 totals 12 residues.

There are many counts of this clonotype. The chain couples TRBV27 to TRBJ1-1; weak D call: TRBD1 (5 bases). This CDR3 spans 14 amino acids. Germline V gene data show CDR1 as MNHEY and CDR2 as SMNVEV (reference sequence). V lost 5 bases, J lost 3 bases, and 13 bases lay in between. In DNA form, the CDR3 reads TGTGCCAGCAGTCCCGGACAAGAATACACTGAAGCTTTCTTT. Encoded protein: CASSPGQEYTEAFF.

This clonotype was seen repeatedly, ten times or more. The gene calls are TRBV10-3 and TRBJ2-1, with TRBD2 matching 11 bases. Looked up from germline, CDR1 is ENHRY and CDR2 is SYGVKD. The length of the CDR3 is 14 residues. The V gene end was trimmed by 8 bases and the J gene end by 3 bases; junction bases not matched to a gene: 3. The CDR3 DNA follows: TGTGCCATCGGGGGACTAGCGGTCTACAATGAGCAGTTCTTC. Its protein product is CAIGGLAVYNEQFF.

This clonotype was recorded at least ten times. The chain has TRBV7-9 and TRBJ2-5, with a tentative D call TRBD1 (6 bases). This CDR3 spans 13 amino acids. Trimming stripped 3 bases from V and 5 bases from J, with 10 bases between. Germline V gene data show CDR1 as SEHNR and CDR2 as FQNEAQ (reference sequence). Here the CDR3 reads CASSFRGSETQYF. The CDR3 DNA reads TGTGCCAGCAGCTTCAGGGGCTCGGAGACCCAGTACTTC. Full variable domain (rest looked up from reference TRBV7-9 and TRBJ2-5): DTGVSQNPRHKITKRGQNVTFRCDPISEHNRLYWYRQTLGQGPEFLTYFQNEAQLEKSRLLSDRFSAERPKGSFSTLEIQRTEQGDSAMYLCASSFRGSETQYFGPGTRLLVL.

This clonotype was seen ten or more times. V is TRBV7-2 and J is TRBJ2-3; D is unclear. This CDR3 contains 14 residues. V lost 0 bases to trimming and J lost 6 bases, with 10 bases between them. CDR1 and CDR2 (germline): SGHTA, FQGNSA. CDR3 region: CASSLAGRTDTQYF. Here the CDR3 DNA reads TGTGCCAGCAGCTTAGCGGGCAGAACCGATACGCAGTATTTT. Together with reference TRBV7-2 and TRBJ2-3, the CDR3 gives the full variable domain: GAGVSQSPSNKVTEKGKDVELRCDPISGHTALYWYRQSLGQGLEFLIYFQGNSAPDKSGLPSDRFSAERTGGSVSTLTIQRTQQEDSAVYLCASSLAGRTDTQYFGPGTRLTVL.

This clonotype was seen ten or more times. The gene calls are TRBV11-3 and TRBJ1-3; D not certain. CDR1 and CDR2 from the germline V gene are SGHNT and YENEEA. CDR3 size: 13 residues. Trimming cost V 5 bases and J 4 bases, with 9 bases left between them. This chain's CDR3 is CASSLNRGNTIYF. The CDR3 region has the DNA TGTGCCAGCAGCCTTAACCGGGGAAACACCATATATTTT.

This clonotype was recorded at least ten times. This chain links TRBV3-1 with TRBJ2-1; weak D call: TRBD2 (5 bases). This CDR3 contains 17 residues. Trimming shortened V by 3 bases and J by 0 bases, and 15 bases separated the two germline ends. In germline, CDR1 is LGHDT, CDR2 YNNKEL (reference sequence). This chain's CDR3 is CASSQDPDGSSYNEQFF. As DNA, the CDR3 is TGTGCCAGCAGCCAGGACCCTGATGGGAGCTCCTACAATGAGCAGTTCTTC.

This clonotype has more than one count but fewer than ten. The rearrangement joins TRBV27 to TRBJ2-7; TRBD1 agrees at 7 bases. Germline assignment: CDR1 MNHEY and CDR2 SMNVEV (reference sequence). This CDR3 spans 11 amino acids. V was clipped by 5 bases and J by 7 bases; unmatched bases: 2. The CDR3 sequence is CASSTTGEQYF. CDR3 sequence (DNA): TGTGCCAGCAGTACGACAGGGGAGCAGTACTTC.

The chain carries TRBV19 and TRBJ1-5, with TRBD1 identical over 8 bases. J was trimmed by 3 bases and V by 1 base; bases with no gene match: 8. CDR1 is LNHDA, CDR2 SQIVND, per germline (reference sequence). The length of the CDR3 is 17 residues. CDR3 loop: CASSIGQGAWVNQPQHF. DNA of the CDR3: TGTGCCAGTAGTATAGGGCAGGGGGCCTGGGTCAATCAGCCCCAGCATTTT.

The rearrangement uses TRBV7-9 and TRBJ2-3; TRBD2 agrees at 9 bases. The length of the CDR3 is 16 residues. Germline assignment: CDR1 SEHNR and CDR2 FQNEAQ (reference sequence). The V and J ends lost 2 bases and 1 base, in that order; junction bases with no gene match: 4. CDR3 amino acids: CASSLIAGEGTDTQYF. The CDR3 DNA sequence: TGTGCCAGCAGCTTAATAGCGGGAGAAGGCACAGATACGCAGTATTTT. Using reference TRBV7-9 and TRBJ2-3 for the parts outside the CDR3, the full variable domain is DTGVSQNPRHKITKRGQNVTFRCDPISEHNRLYWYRQTLGQGPEFLTYFQNEAQLEKSRLLSDRFSAERPKGSFSTLEIQRTEQGDSAMYLCASSLIAGEGTDTQYFGPGTRLTVL.